The rows below give T cell receptor beta chains drawn from one sample of a study of OX40 agonist ivuxolimab in advanced cancers. Clones were sequenced by immunoSEQ multiplex PCR, and TCRdb holds only the in-frame ones, with some missing. The sample holds over 20,000 clones; 70% to 90% are singletons and the top ten take about 15%. This specimen consisted of CD4+ or CD8+ T cells sorted from blood, obtained in a trial of the OX40 agonist ivuxolimab. The source is an adult with an advanced solid tumor such as melanoma, head and neck, liver or kidney cancer. The CDR3 runs from the conserved cysteine through the conserved F or W. Fields, in order: CDR3 protein, J gene, V gene.

CDR3: CASSAPGLAGGGELFF
J: TRBJ2-2
V: TRBV5-6

CDR3: CASSRLAGASQETQYF
J: TRBJ2-5
V: TRBV11-2

CDR3: CASSIIPGPDRTDTQYF
J: TRBJ2-3
V: TRBV19

CDR3: CASSRRNYYEQYF
J: .
V: TRBV13

CDR3: CASSLAGNQETQYF
J: TRBJ2-5
V: TRBV5-4

CDR3: CASRRQGRSEKLFF
J: TRBJ1-4
V: TRBV2

CDR3: CASSMARVYNEQFF
J: TRBJ2-1
V: TRBV19

CDR3: CASTKTGKGSGNTIYF
J: TRBJ1-3
V: TRBV9

CDR3: CASRPTLLWGVNSPLHF
J: TRBJ1-6
V: TRBV10-2

CDR3: CASSLIRGEAFF
J: TRBJ1-1
V: TRBV7-2

CDR3: CASSPGLAGETQYF
J: TRBJ2-5
V: TRBV4-3

CDR3: CASSRDRDGYTF
J: TRBJ1-2
V: TRBV6-5

CDR3: CASSPQDGYTF
J: TRBJ1-2
V: TRBV18

CDR3: CASSLASGRGDEQYF
J: TRBJ2-7
V: TRBV5-6

CDR3: CASSQAGLAVNNEQFF
J: TRBJ2-1
V: TRBV4-3

CDR3: CASSPAFGELFF
J: TRBJ2-2
V: TRBV6-6

CDR3: CASSEGRARDTQYF
J: TRBJ2-3
V: TRBV5-1

CDR3: CASSIRGGETQYF
J: TRBJ2-5
V: TRBV19

CDR3: CASSLSGTGALVTQYF
J: TRBJ2-5
V: TRBV7-6

CDR3: CASSNLTANYGYTF
J: TRBJ1-2
V: TRBV5-1

CDR3: CASSFRTRDRGFKETQYF
J: TRBJ2-5
V: TRBV11-3

CDR3: CAVGIGLAPREEQYF
J: TRBJ2-5
V: TRBV15

CDR3: CASRQGQPQHF
J: TRBJ1-5
V: TRBV19

CDR3: CASTGSPGGADNYGYTF
J: TRBJ1-2
V: TRBV9

CDR3: CATSRPAGTPSTDTQYF
J: TRBJ2-3
V: TRBV15

CDR3: CASSLAVEAGYEQYF
J: TRBJ2-7
V: TRBV7-2

CDR3: CASSYSLATITYEQYF
J: TRBJ2-7
V: TRBV5-4

CDR3: CASSPRTSTYEQYF
J: TRBJ2-7
V: TRBV9

CDR3: CASSLPGPTGELFF
J: TRBJ2-2
V: TRBV7-7

CDR3: CASSEGNTIYF
J: TRBJ1-3
V: TRBV6-1

CDR3: CAWSDTGGFYGYTF
J: TRBJ1-2
V: TRBV30

CDR3: CASSPGGGVGSETQYF
J: TRBJ2-5
V: TRBV5-1

CDR3: CASSAGENIQYF
J: TRBJ2-4
V: TRBV10-1

CDR3: CASSGGAGQDTQYF
J: TRBJ2-3
V: TRBV19

CDR3: CAWSRWLAGLVNEQFF
J: TRBJ2-1
V: TRBV30

CDR3: CASSLGDRVLSDEQFF
J: TRBJ2-1
V: TRBV11-3

CDR3: CSSSIGGNTEAFF
J: TRBJ1-1
V: TRBV29-1

CDR3: CAIRDDRETYEQYF
J: TRBJ2-7
V: TRBV10-3

CDR3: CASSSLDRDNSPLHF
J: TRBJ1-6
V: TRBV7-8

CDR3: CASSYRQGSDSPLHF
J: TRBJ1-6
V: TRBV6-5

CDR3: CASSQDSHQPQHF
J: TRBJ1-5
V: TRBV4-3

CDR3: CASSFFGTEAFF
J: TRBJ1-1
V: TRBV11-2

CDR3: CASSASGLNTGELFF
J: TRBJ2-2
V: TRBV5-1

CDR3: CASSVWRDEQYF
J: TRBJ2-7
V: TRBV2

CDR3: CASSPGTENTGELFF
J: TRBJ2-2
V: TRBV5-1

CDR3: CASRDRGGDYGYTF
J: TRBJ1-2
V: TRBV2

CDR3: CASSLQTGGRSPLHF
J: TRBJ1-6
V: TRBV5-8

CDR3: CASSVTGFMNTEAFF
J: TRBJ1-1
V: TRBV9

CDR3: CASSLEGIGAFF
J: TRBJ1-1
V: TRBV6-5

CDR3: CTSSQEGLQGEATNEKLFF
J: TRBJ1-4
V: TRBV1

CDR3: CASTKPPLSDTQYF
J: TRBJ2-3
V: TRBV7-9

CDR3: CASSYSTGYTEAFF
J: TRBJ1-1
V: TRBV6-5

CDR3: CASSLGAINGANVLTF
J: TRBJ2-6
V: TRBV27